These 15 T cell receptor beta chains share one sample of origin, sequenced in a study of T cells in Graves' hyperthyroidism and ophthalmopathy. TCR beta CDR3 regions were amplified from RNA. Researchers ran a first-round RT-PCR on the TCR CDR3 using the HTBI primer set. Using its own MiXCR run on the multiplex PCR reads, TCRdb lists one record per CDR3 protein. This table holds 600,000 to 700,000 distinct CDR3 sequences, roughly 45% found once. Sequenced material: peripheral blood or thyroid tissue (not recorded which). The receptor set was obtained from an adult man with Graves' disease, either hyperthyroidism or ophthalmopathy (not recorded which).

This chain links TRBV7-2 with TRBJ1-4, with TRBD1 as a possible D gene (6 bases). V was cut by 5 bases and J by 4 bases, with 20 bases left in between. CDR1 is SGHTA, CDR2 FQGNSA, per germline. The CDR3 has 17 amino acids. The CDR3 region is CASSPQRFGQSNEKLFF. CDR3 DNA sequence: TGTGCCAGCAGCCCCCAGCGTTTTGGACAGAGTAATGAAAAACTGTTTTTT.

The chain links TRBV25-1 to TRBJ1-6; D perhaps matches TRBD1 (6 bases). This CDR3 is 12 amino acids long. V was trimmed by 8 bases and J by 8 bases, leaving 10 bases between them. The germline V gene encodes CDR1 MGHDK and CDR2 SYGVNS. CDR3 sequence reads: CASLGGYSPLHF. The CDR3 nucleotides are TGTGCCAGCTTAGGGGGTTATTCACCCCTCCACTTT.

This chain connects TRBV5-1 to TRBJ2-7; TRBD1 aligns across 7 bases. The V gene end was trimmed by 2 bases and the J gene end by 6 bases; junction bases not matched to a gene: 8. Germline CDR1 and CDR2: SGHRS and YFSETQ. This CDR3 has 14 residues. The CDR3 here is CASSFDRDSREQYF. CDR3 in DNA: TGCGCCAGCAGCTTCGACCGGGACAGTCGCGAGCAGTACTTC.

This clonotype was observed a few times. The chain links TRBV11-2 to TRBJ1-1, with D perhaps TRBD1 (6 bases). The CDR3 has 16 residues. Germline-derived CDR1 and CDR2 are SGHAT and FQNNGV. V lost 2 bases and J lost 5, with 18 bases in between. The CDR3 nucleotides are TGTGCCAGCAGCTTACGCCGAGGGGCAGGGGCGACTGAAGCTTTCTTT. Amino acid sequence: CASSLRRGAGATEAFF.

This chain joins TRBV20-1 and TRBJ2-7; 11 bases are a match to TRBD1. The CDR3 is made up of 15 amino acids. J lost 2 bases, V lost 0 bases, and 3 bases had no gene match. CDR1 is DFQATT and CDR2 is SNEGSKA in the germline V gene (reference sequence). The CDR3 reads CSARDRDRGTYEQYF. The CDR3 nucleotides are TGCAGTGCTAGAGACCGGGACAGGGGGACCTACGAGCAGTACTTC.

This clonotype was detected many times. The chain couples TRBV7-3 to TRBJ1-1; D is unresolved. Germline assignment: CDR1 SGHTA and CDR2 FQGTGA. The V end was cut by 0 bases, the J end by 1 base, with 6 bases between. CDR3 length: 14 amino acids. The CDR3 is CASSLTSENTEAFF. The CDR3 region has the DNA TGTGCCAGCAGCTTAACTTCAGAGAACACTGAAGCTTTCTTT. Full variable domain (remainder filled in from reference TRBV7-3 and TRBJ1-1): GAGVSQTPSNKVTEKGKYVELRCDPISGHTALYWYRQSLGQGPEFLIYFQGTGAADDSGLPNDRFFAVRPEGSVSTLKIQRTERGDSAVYLCASSLTSENTEAFFGQGTRLTVV.

This clonotype was counted ten times or more. The genes are TRBV7-9 and TRBJ2-5, with TRBD1 matching over 11 bases. CDR1 SEHNR and CDR2 FQNEAQ come from the germline V gene (reference sequence). Germline trimming cut 5 bases from V and 6 bases from J; bases unmatched to any gene: 5. The CDR3 length is 14 residues. CDR3 amino acids: CASSAGTGGKTQYF. The CDR3 bases are TGTGCCAGCAGCGCCGGGACAGGGGGGAAGACCCAGTACTTC.

The V and J genes are TRBV19 and TRBJ1-6; D is undetermined. Between the trimmed V and J ends, which lost 6 bases and 3 bases, there was a span of 9 bases. Germline-derived CDR1 and CDR2 are LNHDA and SQIVND (reference sequence). The CDR3 sequence is 14 residues long. The CDR3: CASRKRDYNSPLHF. As DNA, the CDR3 is TGTGCCAGTAGGAAGCGGGACTATAATTCACCCCTCCACTTT.

This clonotype was seen at least ten times. The genes are TRBV20-1 and TRBJ2-2; TRBD1 matches at 7 bases. V shed 5 bases and J 4 bases; nucleotides not matched to a gene: 7. Germline V lookup: CDR1 DFQATT, CDR2 SNEGSKA (reference sequence). The CDR3 spans 14 residues. The CDR3 DNA reads as TGCAGTGCTCAACGGGACAGCATCACCGGGGAGCTGTTTTTT. Protein: CSAQRDSITGELFF.

As concerns this clonotype: This may be a read error, as it is one base from a much larger clone. V gene TRBV7-6 combines with J gene TRBJ1-4; D is unclear. Between the trimmed V and J ends, which lost 5 bases and 4 bases, there was a span of 8 bases. CDR1 is SGHVS and CDR2 is FNYEAQ in the germline V gene. This CDR3 comprises 13 residues. The CDR3 DNA follows: TGTGCCAGCAGCGAGACGGTTAATGAAAAACTGTTTTTT. This encodes CASSETVNEKLFF.

This clonotype appeared a few times. This rearrangement joins TRBV2 to TRBJ1-4, with D tentatively TRBD1 (5 bases). Per the germline V gene, CDR1 is SNHLY and CDR2 is FYNNEI. The CDR3 covers 12 residues. V was cut by 8 bases and J by 3 bases, with 7 bases left in between. DNA of the CDR3: TGTGCCAGCGGGACCTCTAATGAAAAACTGTTTTTT. Its translation is CASGTSNEKLFF.

The CDR3 region is CASRYNSNQPQHF. In DNA, the CDR3 is TGTGCCAGCAGATACAATAGCAATCAGCCCCAGCATTTT. V usage is TRBV2 and J usage is TRBJ1-5; D uncertain. CDR1 SNHLY and CDR2 FYNNEI come from the germline V gene. V lost 6 bases to trimming and J lost 0 bases, with 6 bases between them. This CDR3 spans 13 amino acids.

The chain uses TRBV25-1 and TRBJ1-4; D ambiguous. The CDR3 sequence is 12 residues long. Deletions cut 5 bases from V and 12 bases from J, with 13 bases between. Germline lookup yields CDR1 MGHDK and CDR2 SYGVNS. The CDR3 nucleotides are TGTGCCAGCAGTCCGACCGGTTGGGAACTGTTTTTT. Protein: CASSPTGWELFF.

This clonotype was picked up many times. The chain combines TRBV4-1 with TRBJ1-5; no clear D gene. This CDR3 is built from 11 residues. Germline V gives CDR1 MGHRA, CDR2 YSYEKL. With 0 bases removed from V and 6 bases from J, the gap between germline ends came to 0 bases. The DNA of the CDR3 is TGCGCCAGCAGCCAAGATCAGCCCCAGCATTTT. The encoded protein is CASSQDQPQHF.

At least ten counts were recorded for this clonotype. The chain has TRBV7-9 and TRBJ1-1; D possibly corresponds to TRBD1 (6 bases). V lost 5 bases and J lost 11, with 12 bases in between. Germline-derived CDR1 and CDR2 are SEHNR and FQNEAQ (reference sequence). CDR3 length equals 11 residues. The CDR3 here is CASSRGSLAFF. CDR3 bases: TGTGCCAGCAGCAGGGGGTCTTTGGCTTTCTTT.